This T cell receptor beta chain was sequenced for a study of cytomegalovirus exposure and HLA in healthy donors (dated by TCRdb to the late 2010s). The study in broad terms: An earlier analysis of several hundred of the donors reported over 250 Gb of sequence data and approximately 120 million unique TCR beta sequences obtained from about 179 million T cells. Among roughly 370 genotyped donors of the cohort, an average of approximately 230,000 unique TCR beta nucleotide sequences were sequenced per donor, approximately 20% of them non-productive. The study profiled the T cell repertoires of approximately 700 subjects by immunosequencing and related them to cytomegalovirus serostatus. In the later analysis, no new phenotypic data were used to find candidate immune exposures; instead, reliance was placed on TCR beta sequences and their occurrence across donors. In a later genetic analysis, genome-wide SNP genotypes for about 55% of the roughly 700 donors were used, and that subset was treated as a discovery cohort. To predict cytomegalovirus infection status, the study brought together high-throughput TCR immunosequencing, statistical association of individual TCRs with disease status, and machine learning. In addition to the first cohort of 666 subjects, a separate validation cohort of 100 to 150 different subjects was used. Four or five DR-DQ haplotypes were treated as single units for association and clustering because of strong linkage in the cohort. An earlier analysis of 500 to 750 of the donors applied high-throughput TCR beta sequencing to assess whether each TCR beta V gene segment acted as functional or pseudogenic. The study aimed to test whether signatures of past pathogen exposure could be identified by cataloging public T cell receptors. Class I and class II HLA loci were covered by the typing at four-digit resolution. An early release covering about 600 HLA-typed donors comprised about 310 gigabases of sequencing data and tens of millions of unique TCR sequences. A later analysis re-examined previously published TCR beta repertoires from more than 600 donors and added high-resolution HLA genotyping to investigate patterns of TCR occurrence. Every repertoire in the discovery cohort had been generated on one and the same sequencing platform. Typing coverage varied by locus: about 620-630 donors for A, B, C, DRB1 and DQB1; some 520 for DQA1; about 600 for DPA1; fewer than 480 for DPB1. Alongside the repertoire data, information on donor age, sex, ethnicity and CMV serostatus was compiled. Among the approximately 400 genotyped donors, 75% to 90% belonged to the genetic ancestry cluster associated with self-reported Caucasian donors.

The cohort consisted of 650 to 850 healthy bone marrow donors. Cohort members were all nominally healthy when sampled, although unrecorded immune exposures were likely present. The donor tested CMV seropositive and was one of the 289 seropositive cohort members. A peripheral blood sample was collected from each donor, and TCR beta sequencing was performed on peripheral blood mononuclear cells. Genomic DNA was extracted from the blood cell samples with the Qiagen DNeasy Blood Extraction Kit. With regard to this clone: The target of this receptor is not known. Nothing much larger sits one base from this clone, and base qualities are not available.

Libraries were prepared through the immunoSEQ multiplex PCR assay. For the multiplex PCR, a mixture combining 60 forward primers for TCR Vbeta segments and 13 reverse primers for TCR Jbeta segments was used. Amplification of the CDR3 region of rearranged TCR beta genes was performed with a multiplex PCR assay on genomic DNA. On the Illumina HiSeq System, the amplified TCR beta libraries were sequenced as 87-base-pair reads. In the source study's methods: A later analysis counted tens of millions of unique TCR beta chains across the 600 to 850 repertoires, and 10 million to 12 million of these chains were shared by at least two donors. A nearest-neighbor algorithm error-corrected the raw reads and collapsed the reads into unique sequences, merging closely related sequences to remove PCR and sequencing errors. CDR3 sequences were aligned to IMGT reference sequences to assign V, D and J gene segments. Each retained sequence needed at least a six-nucleotide match to both a V gene segment and a J gene segment. Rearrangements were classified as productive when the CDR3 lacked stop codons and remained in frame with V and J, and all other rearrangements were classified as non-productive. Following IMGT convention, CDR3 was defined as the stretch from the second conserved V-encoded cysteine to the conserved J-encoded phenylalanine. The earlier analysis of 587 of the donors excluded sequences that lacked an unambiguous match to a single V gene segment. An earlier analysis of several hundred of the donors classified V segments as functional when productive rearrangements were above 56.7% and as segregating when the standard deviation between donors was above 5%. A statistical classification framework was built for diagnosing cytomegalovirus status from the catalog of TCR beta chain sequences. In a later analysis, V and J genes were assigned by comparing TCR nucleotide sequences against IMGT/GENE-DB human TR gene sequences. The TCRdist pipeline was used in a later analysis to assign CDR3 sequences and most-parsimonious VDJ recombination scenarios. In a later analysis, each TCR beta chain was defined by its CDR3 amino acid sequence together with its V-gene family, and reads without a unique V-gene family were excluded. In a later analysis, approximately 640 highly shared, low-generation-probability nucleotide sequences were removed to address suspected cross-contamination and a sequencing artifact. For each public chain, a later analysis derived a clonal expansion index from normalized ranks of inferred template counts within each repertoire. In a later analysis, generation probabilities were computed using a VDJ recombination model fitted to out-of-frame rearrangements, and the results were checked against IGoR. A later analysis scored TCR-TCR, TCR-HLA and TCR-CMV co-occurrence with hypergeometric tests, applying a repertoire-size bias correction to TCR pairs. In a later analysis, false discovery rates were estimated by permuting HLA or CMV assignments 20 times. In a later analysis, co-occurring TCRs were grouped using DBSCAN, with TCRdist sequence similarity added in when clustering inside HLA-allele-positive subsets. Co-occurrence clustering excluded repertoires with fewer than 30,000 or more than 120,000 public chains, plus five with anomalous nucleotide sharing. Sourced from immuneACCESS, this table was stored by TCRdb with only in-frame sequences that have V and J called. A share of the clones is absent; for the studies checked, an unresolved V gene accounts for under half, and the remainder has no known explanation. The V and J calls and clone size come from that table; D and trimming were worked out from the DNA. Recorded for this sample are some 150,000 clones; 79% of them occurred a single time. Clones ranked in the top ten supply roughly 6.7% of the sample.

CDR1 and CDR2, per the germline V gene, are KGHSH and LQKENI. V and J are truncated by 0 bases and 1 base respectively, leaving an intervening sequence of 9 bases. The CDR3 holds 15 amino acids from the cysteine to the phenylalanine. Solely the CDR3 DNA is kept, with 45 bases framed from the first base. The full study reports these points: The classifier was reported to diagnose cytomegalovirus status with high specificity and sensitivity in both the original cohort and the validation cohort. Three of the identified cytomegalovirus-associated TCR beta chains were confirmed in vitro to be specific for cytomegalovirus antigens. In a later analysis, most CMV-associated TCR beta chains were found to appear HLA-restricted, with HLA associations seemingly driven largely by CMV exposure. A group of highly shared sequence variants was considered likely to be a technical artifact of the sequencing pipeline. According to a later analysis, TCR association rates differed among HLA loci, with DRB1 alleles showing the most associated TCRs and HLA-C alleles showing the fewest. The study listed 150 to 200 TCR beta chains as associated with cytomegalovirus. At a false discovery rate of 0.05, a later analysis linked roughly 17,000 TCR beta sequences to specific HLA alleles. When HLA alleles, especially DR and DQ, strongly co-occurred, TCR associations were difficult to assign to individual alleles. The 87-base-pair reads could not distinguish some IMGT-functional V segments, including TRBV6-2 and TRBV6-3, so those segments were excluded. HLA typing was unavailable for some donors at each locus, so association tests used only the typed subset. The only immune exposure information available for the cohort was CMV serostatus. Most TCR sequences were observed very rarely across donors, whereas some public TCRs were present in many individuals. A later analysis found that HLA-associated TCR beta chains were more clonally expanded and had lower generation probabilities than equally common non-associated chains. Linkage disequilibrium might explain the correlated functional status among segregating V segments, but an unknown experimental factor could not be excluded. A further reported finding was that TCR beta sequences accurately predicted the HLA-A and HLA-B alleles for most subjects in the first cohort. In a later analysis, several top co-occurrence clusters were reported to appear linked to parvovirus B19, influenza, CMV and Epstein-Barr virus. In an earlier analysis of around 600 of the donors, most TCR beta V segments appeared in productive rearrangements about 87% or about 30% of the time, broadly matching IMGT annotations. It was suggested by the authors that the approach could potentially be generalized to other disease states and immunological phenotypes. In a later genetic analysis, fewer N-insertions in productive TCRs were reported among donors in an Asian-associated ancestry cluster than the roughly 640-donor mean. Over 15 rarely observed V segments, including chromosome 9 orphons, were excluded from the earlier analysis of about 500 of the donors because counts were too low. This cohort had only TCR beta chains sequenced, and the lack of alpha or paired-chain data limited which features could be detected. A later genetic analysis associated a missense DCLRE1C variant with V-gene and J-gene trimming of TCR beta chains, and an independent cohort replicated the association. The presence/absence analyses assumed that sequencing depth was roughly uniform across donors, and that assumption may not be true.

The rearranged chain carries TRBV18 and TRBJ1-1, with the D gene call left open. The receptor was derived from a man in his fifties or sixties in good health and CMV-seropositive. Specimen: PBMCs. The CDR3 sequence is CASSPPSRANTEAFF. The DNA sequence reads TGTGCCAGCTCACCACCGAGCCGAGCGAACACTGAAGCTTTCTTT.